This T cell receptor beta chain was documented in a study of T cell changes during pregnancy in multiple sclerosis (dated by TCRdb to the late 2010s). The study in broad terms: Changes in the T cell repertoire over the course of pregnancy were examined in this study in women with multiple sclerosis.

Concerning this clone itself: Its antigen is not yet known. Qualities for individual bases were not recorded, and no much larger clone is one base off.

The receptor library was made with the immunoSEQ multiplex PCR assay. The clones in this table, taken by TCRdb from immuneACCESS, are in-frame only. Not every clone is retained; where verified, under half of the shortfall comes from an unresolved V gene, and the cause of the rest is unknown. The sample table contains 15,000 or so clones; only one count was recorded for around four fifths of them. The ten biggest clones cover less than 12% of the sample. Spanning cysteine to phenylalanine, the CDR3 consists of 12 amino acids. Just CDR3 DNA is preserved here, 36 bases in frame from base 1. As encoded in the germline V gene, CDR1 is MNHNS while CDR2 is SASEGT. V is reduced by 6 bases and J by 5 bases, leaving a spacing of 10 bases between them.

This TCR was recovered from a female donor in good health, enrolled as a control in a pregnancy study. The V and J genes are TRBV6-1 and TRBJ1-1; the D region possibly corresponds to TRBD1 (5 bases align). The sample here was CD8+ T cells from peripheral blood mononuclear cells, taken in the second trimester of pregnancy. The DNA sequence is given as TGTGCCAGCAGCAGACAGTCTACTGAAGCTTTCTTT. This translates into CASSRQSTEAFF.